Below, one T cell receptor beta chain is given with its context. The data derive from a study of blood T cell repertoires in COVID-19. Overall study context: Collection of acute and convalescent COVID-19 samples took place in the United States, Italy and Spain. PBMCs, B-cell-depleted T cells, or T cells were the source of the cDNA or gDNA that made up the material.

Germline-derived CDR1 and CDR2 are SGHRS and YFSETQ. Trimming at V came to 4 bases and at J to 10 bases, leaving 12 bases not matched to a gene. The CDR3 contains 16 residues. Under the authors' procedure: Counts of nucleated cells, estimated from reference gene primer amplification, were obtained. Assay used: immunoSEQ multiplex PCR; TCRdb lists only in-frame clones, some missing. For V, J and clone size, that table is used; D and trimming come from the DNA. The sample holds about 210,000 clones, 84% seen once. Seattle participants joined during active infection and were tracked over time. The J gene is TRBJ2-3, the V gene TRBV5-1; the match to TRBD2 covers 13 bases. This receptor was identified in a woman of 80 years or more with COVID-19, enrolled during active disease. The specimen was peripheral blood. The CDR3 protein is CASSPSTSGGTFSQYF. DNA of the CDR3: TGCGCCAGCAGCCCCTCGACTAGCGGGGGGACCTTTTCGCAGTATTTT.